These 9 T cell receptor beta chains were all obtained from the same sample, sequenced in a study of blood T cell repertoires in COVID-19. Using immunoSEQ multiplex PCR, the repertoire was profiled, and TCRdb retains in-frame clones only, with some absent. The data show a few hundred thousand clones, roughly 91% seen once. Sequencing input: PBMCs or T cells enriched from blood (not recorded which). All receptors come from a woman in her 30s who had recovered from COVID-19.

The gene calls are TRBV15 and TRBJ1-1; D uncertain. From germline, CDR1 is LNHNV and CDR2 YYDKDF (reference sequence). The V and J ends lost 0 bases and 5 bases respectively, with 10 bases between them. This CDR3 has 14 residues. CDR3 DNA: TGTGCCACCAGCAGAGAAACAACCGGGACTGAAGCTTTCTTT. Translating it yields CATSRETTGTEAFF.

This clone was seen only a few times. The CDR3 spells CASSRSGVYNEQFF. The CDR3 DNA sequence: TGTGCCAGCAGTCGTTCGGGGGTTTACAATGAGCAGTTCTTC. The chain couples TRBV3-1 (or the pseudogene TRBV3-2) to TRBJ2-1; maybe TRBD2 (6 bases). CDR1 LGHDT and CDR2 YNNKEL come from the germline V gene (reference sequence). There are 14 residues in the CDR3. With 6 bases removed from V and 4 bases from J, the gap between germline ends came to 13 bases.

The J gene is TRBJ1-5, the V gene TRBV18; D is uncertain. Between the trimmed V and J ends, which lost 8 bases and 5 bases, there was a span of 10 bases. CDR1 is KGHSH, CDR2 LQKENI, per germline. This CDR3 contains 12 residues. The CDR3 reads CASHAPDQPQHF. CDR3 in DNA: TGTGCCAGCCACGCTCCAGATCAGCCCCAGCATTTT.

The CDR3 loop reads CASSLTASGVYEQYF. The CDR3 nucleotides are TGTGCCAGCAGTTTAACGGCTAGCGGGGTCTACGAGCAGTACTTC. This chain links TRBV27 with TRBJ2-7; TRBD2 agrees at 9 bases. Germline V gives CDR1 MNHEY, CDR2 SMNVEV (reference sequence). V trimming: 2 bases; J trimming: 3 bases; junction bases outside the gene matches: 5. This CDR3 region has 15 residues.

The CDR3: CSVRMAGREKLFF. The CDR3 nucleotides read TGCAGCGTGAGAATGGCAGGGCGCGAAAAACTGTTTTTT. The gene calls are TRBV29-1 and TRBJ1-4, with D maybe TRBD1 (5 bases). V lost 6 bases and J 8 bases, leaving 16 bases between the germline ends. From germline, CDR1 is SQVTM and CDR2 ANQGSEA. This CDR3 spans 13 amino acids.

In DNA, the CDR3 is TGCGCCAGCAGCCAAGTCAAGAGCTCTGGAAACACCATATATTTT. Its translation: CASSQVKSSGNTIYF. The rearrangement links TRBV4-1 to TRBJ1-3; D gene unclear. CDR1 and CDR2 from the germline V gene are MGHRA and YSYEKL. The CDR3 is 15 amino acids. The germline V and J ends were trimmed by 1 base and 0 bases, with 7 bases remaining between them.

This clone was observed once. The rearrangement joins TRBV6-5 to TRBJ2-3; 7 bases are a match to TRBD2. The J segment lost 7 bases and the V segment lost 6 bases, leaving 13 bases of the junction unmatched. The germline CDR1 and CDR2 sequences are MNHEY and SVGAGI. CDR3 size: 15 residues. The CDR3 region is CASSTVSGMGNTQYF. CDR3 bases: TGTGCCAGCAGCACGGTGAGCGGGATGGGGAATACGCAGTATTTT.

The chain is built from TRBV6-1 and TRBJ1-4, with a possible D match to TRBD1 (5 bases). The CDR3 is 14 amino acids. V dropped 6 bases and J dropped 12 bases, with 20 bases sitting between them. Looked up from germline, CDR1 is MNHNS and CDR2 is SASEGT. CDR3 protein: CASSPRQGGTELFF. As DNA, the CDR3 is TGTGCCAGCAGCCCCCGCCAGGGTGGAACGGAACTGTTTTTT.

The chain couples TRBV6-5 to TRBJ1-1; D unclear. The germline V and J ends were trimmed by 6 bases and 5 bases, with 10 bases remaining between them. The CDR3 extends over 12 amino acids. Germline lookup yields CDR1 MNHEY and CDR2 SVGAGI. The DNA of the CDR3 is TGTGCCAGCAGCCGACAAAGAACTGAAGCTTTCTTT. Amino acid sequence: CASSRQRTEAFF.